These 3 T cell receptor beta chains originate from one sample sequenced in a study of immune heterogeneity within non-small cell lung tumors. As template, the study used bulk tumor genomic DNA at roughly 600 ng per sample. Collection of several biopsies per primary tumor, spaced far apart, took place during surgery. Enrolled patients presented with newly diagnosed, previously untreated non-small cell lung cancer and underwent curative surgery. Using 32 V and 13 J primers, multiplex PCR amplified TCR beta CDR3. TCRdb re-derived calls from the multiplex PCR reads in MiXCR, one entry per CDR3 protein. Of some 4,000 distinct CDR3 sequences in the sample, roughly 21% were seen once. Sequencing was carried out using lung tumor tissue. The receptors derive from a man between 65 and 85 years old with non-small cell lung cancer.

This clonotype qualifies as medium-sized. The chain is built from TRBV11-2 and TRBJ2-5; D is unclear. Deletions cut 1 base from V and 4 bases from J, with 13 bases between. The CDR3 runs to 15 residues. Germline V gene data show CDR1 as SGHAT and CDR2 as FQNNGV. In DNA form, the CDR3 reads TGTGCCAGCAGCTTAGGCAAACAAAATAGAGAGACCCAGTACTTC. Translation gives CASSLGKQNRETQYF.

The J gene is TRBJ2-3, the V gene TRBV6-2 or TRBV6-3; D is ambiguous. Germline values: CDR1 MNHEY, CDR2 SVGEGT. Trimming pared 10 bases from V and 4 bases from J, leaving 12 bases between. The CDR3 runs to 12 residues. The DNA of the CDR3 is TGTGCCACCATTACGGATGCAGATACGCAGTATTTT. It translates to CATITDADTQYF.

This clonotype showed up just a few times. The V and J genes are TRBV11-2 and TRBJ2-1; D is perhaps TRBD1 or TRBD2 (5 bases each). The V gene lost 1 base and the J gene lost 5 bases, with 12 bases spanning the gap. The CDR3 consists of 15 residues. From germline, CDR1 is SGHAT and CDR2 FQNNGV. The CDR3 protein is CASSLAPGPDNEQFF. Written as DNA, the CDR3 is TGTGCCAGCAGCTTAGCCCCGGGACCCGACAATGAGCAGTTCTTC.